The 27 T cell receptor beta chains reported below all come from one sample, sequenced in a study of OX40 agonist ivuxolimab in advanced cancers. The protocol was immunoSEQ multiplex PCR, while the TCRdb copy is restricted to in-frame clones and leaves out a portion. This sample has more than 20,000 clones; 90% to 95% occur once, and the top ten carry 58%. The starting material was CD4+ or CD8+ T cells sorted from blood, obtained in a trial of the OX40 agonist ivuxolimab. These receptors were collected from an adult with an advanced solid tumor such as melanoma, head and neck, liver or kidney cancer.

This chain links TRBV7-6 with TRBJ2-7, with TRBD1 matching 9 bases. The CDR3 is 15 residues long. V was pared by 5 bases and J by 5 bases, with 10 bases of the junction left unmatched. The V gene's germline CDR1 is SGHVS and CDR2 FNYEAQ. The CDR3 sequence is CASSNRDRDYHEQYF. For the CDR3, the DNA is TGTGCCAGCAGCAACCGGGACAGGGACTACCACGAGCAGTACTTC.

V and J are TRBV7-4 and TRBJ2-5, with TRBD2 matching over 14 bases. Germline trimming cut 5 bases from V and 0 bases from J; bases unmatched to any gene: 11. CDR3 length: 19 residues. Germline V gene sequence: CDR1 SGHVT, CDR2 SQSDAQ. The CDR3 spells CASSQGLAGENPYQETQYF. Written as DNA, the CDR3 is TGTGCCAGCAGCCAGGGACTAGCGGGGGAGAACCCGTACCAAGAGACCCAGTACTTC.

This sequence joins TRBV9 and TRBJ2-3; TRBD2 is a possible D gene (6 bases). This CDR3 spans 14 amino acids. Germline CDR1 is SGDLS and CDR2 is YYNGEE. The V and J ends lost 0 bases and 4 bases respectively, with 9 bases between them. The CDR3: CASSVDGRSDTQYF. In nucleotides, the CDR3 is TGTGCCAGCAGCGTAGATGGGAGGTCAGATACGCAGTATTTT.

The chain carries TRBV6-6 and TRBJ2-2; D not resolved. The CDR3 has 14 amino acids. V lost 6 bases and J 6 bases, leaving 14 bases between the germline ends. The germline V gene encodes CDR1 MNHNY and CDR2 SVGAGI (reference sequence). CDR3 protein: CASSPPSKPGELFF. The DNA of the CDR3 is TGTGCCAGCAGCCCTCCCTCGAAGCCCGGGGAGCTGTTTTTT.

The CDR3 nucleotides are TGTGCCAGCAGTGAAGTTTGGACAGGGGTTTCCTACGAGCAGTACTTC. Its translation is CASSEVWTGVSYEQYF. J is TRBJ2-7 and V is TRBV2; 9 positions agree with TRBD1. This CDR3 has 16 residues. Germline V gene lookup returns CDR1 SNHLY and CDR2 FYNNEI. V lost 1 base, J lost 1 base, and 5 bases stayed unmatched. Together with reference TRBV2 and TRBJ2-7, the CDR3 gives the full variable domain: EPEVTQTPSHQVTQMGQEVILRCVPISNHLYFYWYRQILGQKVEFLVSFYNNEISEKSEIFDDQFSVERPDGSNFTLKIRSTKLEDSAMYFCASSEVWTGVSYEQYFGPGTRLTVT.

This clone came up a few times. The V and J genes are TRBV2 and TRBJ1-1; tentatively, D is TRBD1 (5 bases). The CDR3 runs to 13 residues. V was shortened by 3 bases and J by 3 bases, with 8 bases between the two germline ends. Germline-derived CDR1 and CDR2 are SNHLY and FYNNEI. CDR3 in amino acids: CASSDAGYTEAFF. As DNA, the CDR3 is TGTGCCAGCAGTGATGCAGGGTACACTGAAGCTTTCTTT.

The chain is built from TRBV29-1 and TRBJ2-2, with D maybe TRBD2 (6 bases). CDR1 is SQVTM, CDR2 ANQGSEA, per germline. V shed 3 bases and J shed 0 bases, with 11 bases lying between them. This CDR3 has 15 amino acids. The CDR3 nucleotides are TGCAGCGTTGATTTGGGGGGAACGAACACCGGGGAGCTGTTTTTT. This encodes CSVDLGGTNTGELFF.

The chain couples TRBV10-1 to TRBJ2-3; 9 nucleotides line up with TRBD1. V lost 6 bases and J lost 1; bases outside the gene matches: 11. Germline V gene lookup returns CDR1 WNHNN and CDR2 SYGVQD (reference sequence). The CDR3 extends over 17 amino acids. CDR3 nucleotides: TGCGCCAGCAGCTATTCTCTGGGACAGGGTGGCACAGATACGCAGTATTTT. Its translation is CASSYSLGQGGTDTQYF.

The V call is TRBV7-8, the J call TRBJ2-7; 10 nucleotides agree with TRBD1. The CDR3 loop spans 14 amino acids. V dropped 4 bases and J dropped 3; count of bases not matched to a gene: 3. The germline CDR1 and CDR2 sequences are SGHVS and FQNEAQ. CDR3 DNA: TGTGCCAGCAGCTCGGGACAGGGGCACTACGAGCAGTACTTC. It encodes CASSSGQGHYEQYF.

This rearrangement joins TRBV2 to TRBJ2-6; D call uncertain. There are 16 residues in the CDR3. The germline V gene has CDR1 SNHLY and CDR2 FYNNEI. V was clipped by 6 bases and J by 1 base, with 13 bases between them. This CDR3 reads CASRSGRSSGANVLTF. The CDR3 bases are TGTGCCAGCAGGTCGGGCAGGTCTTCTGGGGCCAACGTCCTGACTTTC.

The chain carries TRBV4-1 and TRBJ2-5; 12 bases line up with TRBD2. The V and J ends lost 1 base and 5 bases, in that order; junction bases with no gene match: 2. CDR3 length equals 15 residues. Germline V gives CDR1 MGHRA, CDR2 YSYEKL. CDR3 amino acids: CASSQGTSGTETQYF. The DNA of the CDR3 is TGCGCCAGCAGCCAAGGGACTAGCGGGACGGAGACCCAGTACTTC.

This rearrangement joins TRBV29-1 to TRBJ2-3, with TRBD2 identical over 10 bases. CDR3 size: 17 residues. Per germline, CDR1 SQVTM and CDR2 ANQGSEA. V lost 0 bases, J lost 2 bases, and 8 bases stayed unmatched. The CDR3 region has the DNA TGCAGCGTTGAAGACCTCCTAGCGGGGGAGCCCACAGATACGCAGTATTTT. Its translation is CSVEDLLAGEPTDTQYF.

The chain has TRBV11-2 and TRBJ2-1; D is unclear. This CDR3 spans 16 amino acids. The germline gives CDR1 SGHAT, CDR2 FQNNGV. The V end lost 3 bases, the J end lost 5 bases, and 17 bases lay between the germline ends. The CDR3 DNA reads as TGTGCCAGCAGCTTTGTAGAAGGGTATTGGGACAATGAGCAGTTCTTC. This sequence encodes CASSFVEGYWDNEQFF.

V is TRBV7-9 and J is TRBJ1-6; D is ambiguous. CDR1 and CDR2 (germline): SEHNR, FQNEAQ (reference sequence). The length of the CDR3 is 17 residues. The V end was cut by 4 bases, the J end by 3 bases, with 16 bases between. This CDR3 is CASSSPSREVYNSPLHF. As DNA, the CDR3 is TGTGCCAGCAGCTCTCCGTCTAGGGAGGTCTATAATTCACCCCTCCACTTT.

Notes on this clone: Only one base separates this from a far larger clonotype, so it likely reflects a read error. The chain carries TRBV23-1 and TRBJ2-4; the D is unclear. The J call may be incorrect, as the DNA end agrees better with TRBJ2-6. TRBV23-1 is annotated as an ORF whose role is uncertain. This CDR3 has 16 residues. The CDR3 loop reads CASSQIRAVGSNVLTF. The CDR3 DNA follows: TGCGCCAGCAGTCAGATCCGGGCAGTCGGGTCCAACGTCCTGACTTTC.

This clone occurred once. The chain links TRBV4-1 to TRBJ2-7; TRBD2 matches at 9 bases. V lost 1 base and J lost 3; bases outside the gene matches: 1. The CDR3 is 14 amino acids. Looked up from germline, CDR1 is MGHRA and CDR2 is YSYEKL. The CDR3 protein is CASSQVAGVYEQYF. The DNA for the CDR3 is TGCGCCAGCAGCCAAGTAGCGGGGGTCTACGAGCAGTACTTC.

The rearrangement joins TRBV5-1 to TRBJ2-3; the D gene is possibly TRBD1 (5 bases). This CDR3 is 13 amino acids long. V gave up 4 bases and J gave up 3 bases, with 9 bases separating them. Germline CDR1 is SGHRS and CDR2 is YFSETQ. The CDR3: CASSEQETDTQYF. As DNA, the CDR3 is TGCGCCAGCAGCGAACAGGAAACAGATACGCAGTATTTT.

CDR3: CASSYNYRGGATDTQYF. The DNA for the CDR3 is TGTGCCAGCAGCTACAACTACAGAGGTGGGGCAACAGATACGCAGTATTTT. V and J are TRBV11-3 and TRBJ2-3, with D possibly matching TRBD1 (5 bases). CDR3 size: 17 residues. Germline CDR1 is SGHNT and CDR2 is YENEEA. The V and J ends lost 4 bases and 3 bases respectively, with 20 bases between them.

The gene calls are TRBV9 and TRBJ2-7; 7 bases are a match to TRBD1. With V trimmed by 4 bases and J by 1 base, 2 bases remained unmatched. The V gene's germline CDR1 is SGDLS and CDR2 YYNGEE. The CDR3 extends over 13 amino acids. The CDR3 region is CASSPGQSYEQYF. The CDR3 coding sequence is TGTGCCAGCAGCCCGGGACAGTCCTACGAGCAGTACTTC.

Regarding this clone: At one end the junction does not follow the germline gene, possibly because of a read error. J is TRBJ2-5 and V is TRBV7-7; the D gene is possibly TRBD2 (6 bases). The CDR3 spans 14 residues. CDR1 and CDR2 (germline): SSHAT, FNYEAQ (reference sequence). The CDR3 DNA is TGTGCTAGCAGCCGACTGGAGGGGCAAGAGACCCAGTACTTC. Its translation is CASSRLEGQETQYF.

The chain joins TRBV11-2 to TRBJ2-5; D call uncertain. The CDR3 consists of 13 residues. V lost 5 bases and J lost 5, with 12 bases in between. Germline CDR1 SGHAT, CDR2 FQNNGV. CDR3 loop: CASSGPGRETQYF. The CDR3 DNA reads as TGTGCCAGCAGCGGCCCGGGCCGGGAGACCCAGTACTTC.

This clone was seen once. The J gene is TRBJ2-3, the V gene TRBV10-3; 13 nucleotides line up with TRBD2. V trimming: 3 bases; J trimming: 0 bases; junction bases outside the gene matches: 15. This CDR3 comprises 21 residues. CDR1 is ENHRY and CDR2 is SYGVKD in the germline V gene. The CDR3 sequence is CAISDVGGLAGSDYSTDTQYF. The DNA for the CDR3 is TGTGCCATCAGTGACGTCGGGGGACTAGCGGGGTCCGATTATAGCACAGATACGCAGTATTTT.

The CDR3 nucleotides read TGTGCCAGCAGACCGCAGGGGGCCGACTATGGCTACACCTTC. Translating gives CASRPQGADYGYTF. V is TRBV5-4 and J is TRBJ1-2, with TRBD1 matching over 8 bases. The CDR3 has 14 residues. CDR1 and CDR2 (germline): SGHNT, YYREEE (reference sequence). The J segment lost 3 bases and the V segment lost 5 bases, leaving 6 bases of the junction unmatched.

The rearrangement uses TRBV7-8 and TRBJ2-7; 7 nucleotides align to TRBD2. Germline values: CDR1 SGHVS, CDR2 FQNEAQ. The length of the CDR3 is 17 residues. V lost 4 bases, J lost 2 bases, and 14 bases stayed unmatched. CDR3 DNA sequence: TGTGCCAGCAGCTCCAAAGGGAGGGGCTACCGGACCTACGAGCAGTACTTC. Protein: CASSSKGRGYRTYEQYF.

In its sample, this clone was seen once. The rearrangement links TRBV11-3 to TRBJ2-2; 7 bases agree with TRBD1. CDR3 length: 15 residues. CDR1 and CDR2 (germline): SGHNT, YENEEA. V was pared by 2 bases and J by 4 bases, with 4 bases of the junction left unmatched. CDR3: CASSLNRGSTGELFF. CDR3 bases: TGTGCCAGCAGCTTAAACAGGGGAAGCACCGGGGAGCTGTTTTTT. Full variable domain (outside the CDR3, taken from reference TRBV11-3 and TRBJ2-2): EAGVVQSPRYKIIEKKQPVAFWCNPISGHNTLYWYLQNLGQGPELLIRYENEEAVDDSQLPKDRFSAERLKGVDSTLKIQPAELGDSAVYLCASSLNRGSTGELFFGEGSRLTVL.

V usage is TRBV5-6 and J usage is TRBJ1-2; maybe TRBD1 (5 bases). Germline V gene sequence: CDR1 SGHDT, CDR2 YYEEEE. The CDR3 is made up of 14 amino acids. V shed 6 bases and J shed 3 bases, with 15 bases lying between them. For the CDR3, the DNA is TGTGCCAGCACCGCCAGGGAGCCTGACTATGGCTACACCTTC. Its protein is CASTAREPDYGYTF.

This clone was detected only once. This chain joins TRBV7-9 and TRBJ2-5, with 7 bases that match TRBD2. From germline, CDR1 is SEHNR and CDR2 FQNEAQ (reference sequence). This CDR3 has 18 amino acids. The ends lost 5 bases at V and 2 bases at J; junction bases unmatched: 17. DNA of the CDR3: TGTGCCAGCAGCCTGAGTCGCGTTGGGAGCGGGGCACAAGAGACCCAGTACTTC. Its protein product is CASSLSRVGSGAQETQYF. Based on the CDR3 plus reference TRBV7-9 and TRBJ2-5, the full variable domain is DTGVSQNPRHKITKRGQNVTFRCDPISEHNRLYWYRQTLGQGPEFLTYFQNEAQLEKSRLLSDRFSAERPKGSFSTLEIQRTEQGDSAMYLCASSLSRVGSGAQETQYFGPGTRLLVL.